This T cell receptor beta chain was recorded in a study of post-analysis software for immune sequencing data. Study-wide background: The study covered relapsing-remitting, secondary progressive and progressive-relapsing courses of multiple sclerosis.

V lost 1 base to trimming and J lost 0 bases; unmatched junction nucleotides: 10. The CDR3 runs 18 residues. Per the germline V gene, CDR1 is SGHRS and CDR2 is YFSETQ. Study results and caveats: For normalized Chao1 diversity, multiple sclerosis patients scored significantly lower than controls did. Included in a set of about 5 TRBV segments more frequent in patients than controls were TRBV5-6, TRBV5-1 and TRBV20-1. When the samples were clustered directly with F measure, those that had been prepared in the same batch showed strong co-clustering.

Carried by the TCR beta cDNA libraries were unique molecular identifiers. Input populations of about 0.85 to 11 million T cells gave rise to a few hundred thousand cDNA molecules. TCRdb fed the PCR reads into MiXCR, producing one record per CDR3 protein. This table holds 650,000 to 850,000 distinct CDR3 sequences, 40% to 55% found once. This clonotype was seen a handful of times. What it binds is unknown. The TCR originated in a girl between 10 and 17 years old with multiple sclerosis. The chain employs TRBV5-1 and TRBJ2-7; TRBD2 agrees at 10 bases. Sequencing was performed on blood. This chain's CDR3 is CASSLMGPGLAASYEQYF. DNA of the CDR3: TGCGCCAGCAGCTTGATGGGACCAGGACTAGCGGCCTCCTACGAGCAGTACTTC.